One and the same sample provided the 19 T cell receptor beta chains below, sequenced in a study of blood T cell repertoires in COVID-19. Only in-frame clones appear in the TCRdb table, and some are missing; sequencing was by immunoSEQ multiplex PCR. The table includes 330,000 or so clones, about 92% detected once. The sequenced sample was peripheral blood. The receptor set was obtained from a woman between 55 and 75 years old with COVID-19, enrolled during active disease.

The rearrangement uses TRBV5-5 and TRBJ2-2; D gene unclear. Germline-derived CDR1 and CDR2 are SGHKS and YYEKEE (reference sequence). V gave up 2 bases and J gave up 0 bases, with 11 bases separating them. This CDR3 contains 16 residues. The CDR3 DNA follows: TGTGCCAGCAGCTTAGTGATCGAGACGAACACCGGGGAGCTGTTTTTT. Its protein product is CASSLVIETNTGELFF.

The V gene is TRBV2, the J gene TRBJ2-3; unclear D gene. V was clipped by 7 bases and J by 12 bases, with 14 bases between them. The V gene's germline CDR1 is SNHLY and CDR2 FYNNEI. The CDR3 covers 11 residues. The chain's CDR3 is CASIAYGSQYF. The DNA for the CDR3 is TGTGCCAGCATCGCGTACGGGTCCCAGTATTTT.

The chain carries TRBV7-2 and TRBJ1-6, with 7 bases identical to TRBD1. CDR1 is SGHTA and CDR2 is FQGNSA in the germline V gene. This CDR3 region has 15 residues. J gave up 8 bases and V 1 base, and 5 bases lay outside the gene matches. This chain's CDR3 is CASSLDRGPDSPLHF. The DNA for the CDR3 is TGTGCCAGCAGCTTAGACAGGGGCCCTGATTCACCCCTCCACTTT. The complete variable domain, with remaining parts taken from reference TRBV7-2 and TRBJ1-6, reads GAGVSQSPSNKVTEKGKDVELRCDPISGHTALYWYRQSLGQGLEFLIYFQGNSAPDKSGLPSDRFSAERTGGSVSTLTIQRTQQEDSAVYLCASSLDRGPDSPLHFGNGTRLTVT.

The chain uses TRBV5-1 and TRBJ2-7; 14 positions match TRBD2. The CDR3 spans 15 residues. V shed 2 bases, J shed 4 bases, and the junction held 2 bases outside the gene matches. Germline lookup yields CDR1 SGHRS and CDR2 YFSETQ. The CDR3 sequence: CASSFGLAGGYEQYF. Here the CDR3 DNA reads TGCGCCAGCAGCTTCGGACTAGCGGGGGGTTACGAGCAGTACTTC.

In DNA form, the CDR3 reads TGCGCCAGCCGACAGGGGGACTATGGCTACACCTTC. This gives the protein CASRQGDYGYTF. The chain joins TRBV10-2 to TRBJ1-2, with 9 bases identical to TRBD1. CDR3 length: 12 residues. Trimming at V came to 8 bases and at J to 3 bases, leaving 1 base not matched to a gene. Germline V gene lookup returns CDR1 WSHSY and CDR2 SAAADI.

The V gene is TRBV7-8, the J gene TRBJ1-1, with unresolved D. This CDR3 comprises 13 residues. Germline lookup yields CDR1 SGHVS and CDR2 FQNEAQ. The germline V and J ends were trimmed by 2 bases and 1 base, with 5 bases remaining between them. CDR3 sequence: CASSLRRNTEAFF. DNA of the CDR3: TGTGCCAGCAGCTTACGTCGGAACACTGAAGCTTTCTTT. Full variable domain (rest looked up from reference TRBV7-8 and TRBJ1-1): GAGVSQSPRYKVAKRGQDVALRCDPISGHVSLFWYQQALGQGPEFLTYFQNEAQLDKSGLPSDRFFAERPEGSVSTLKIQRTQQEDSAVYLCASSLRRNTEAFFGQGTRLTVV.

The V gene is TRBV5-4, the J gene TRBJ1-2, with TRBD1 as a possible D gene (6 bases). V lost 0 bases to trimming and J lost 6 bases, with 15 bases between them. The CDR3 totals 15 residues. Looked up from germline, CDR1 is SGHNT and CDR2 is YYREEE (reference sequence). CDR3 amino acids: CASSLDLSGGHGYTF. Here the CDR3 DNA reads TGTGCCAGCAGCTTGGACTTGTCGGGGGGCCATGGCTACACCTTC.

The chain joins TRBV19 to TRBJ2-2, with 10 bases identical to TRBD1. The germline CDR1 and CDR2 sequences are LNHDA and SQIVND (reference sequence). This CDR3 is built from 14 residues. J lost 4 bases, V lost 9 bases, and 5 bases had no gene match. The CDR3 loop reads CASRDRGTTGELFF. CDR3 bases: TGTGCCAGCCGGGACAGGGGTACCACCGGGGAGCTGTTTTTT.

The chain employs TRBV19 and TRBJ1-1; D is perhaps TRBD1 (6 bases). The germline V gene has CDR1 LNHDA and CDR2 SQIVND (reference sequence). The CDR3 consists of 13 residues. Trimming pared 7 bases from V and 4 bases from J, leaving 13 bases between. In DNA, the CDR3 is TGTGCCAGTAAGACAGGTTTGGGCACTGAAGCTTTCTTT. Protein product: CASKTGLGTEAFF.

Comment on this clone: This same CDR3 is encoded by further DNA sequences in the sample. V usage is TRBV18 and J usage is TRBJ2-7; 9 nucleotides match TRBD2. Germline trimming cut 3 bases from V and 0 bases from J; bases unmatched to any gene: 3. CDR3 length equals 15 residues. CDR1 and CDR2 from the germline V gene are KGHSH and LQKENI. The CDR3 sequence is CASSPTSGSSYEQYF. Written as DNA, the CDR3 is TGTGCCAGCTCACCGACTAGCGGCAGCTCCTACGAGCAGTACTTC.

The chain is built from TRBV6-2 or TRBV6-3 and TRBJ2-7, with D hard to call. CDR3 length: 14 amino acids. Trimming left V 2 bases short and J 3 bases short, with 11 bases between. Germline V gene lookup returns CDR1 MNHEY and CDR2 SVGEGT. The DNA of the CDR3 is TGTGCCAGCAGTTACGGCAGGAATGGCTACGAGCAGTACTTC. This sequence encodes CASSYGRNGYEQYF.

Written as DNA, the CDR3 is TGTGCCAGTAGTATCCCCCTTACGCGGGGGCGCCCCGGGGAGCTGTTTTTT. Translation: CASSIPLTRGRPGELFF. The chain is built from TRBV19 and TRBJ2-2; D is perhaps TRBD2 (7 bases). Germline values: CDR1 LNHDA, CDR2 SQIVND (reference sequence). The CDR3 sequence is 17 residues long. V lost 3 bases to trimming and J lost 6 bases, with 20 bases between them.

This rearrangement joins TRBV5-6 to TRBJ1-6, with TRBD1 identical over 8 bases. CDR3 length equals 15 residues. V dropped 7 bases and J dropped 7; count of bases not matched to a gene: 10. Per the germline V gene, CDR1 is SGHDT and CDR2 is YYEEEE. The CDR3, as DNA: TGTGCCAGCGCCGGCCTAACAGGGGGAAATTCACCCCTCCACTTT. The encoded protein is CASAGLTGGNSPLHF.

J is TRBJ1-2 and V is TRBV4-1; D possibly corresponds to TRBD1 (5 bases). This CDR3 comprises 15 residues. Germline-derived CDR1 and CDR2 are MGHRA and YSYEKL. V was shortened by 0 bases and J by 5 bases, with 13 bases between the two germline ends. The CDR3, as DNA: TGCGCCAGCAGCCAAGATCTAGGGGCAGGGTATGGCTACACCTTC. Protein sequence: CASSQDLGAGYGYTF.

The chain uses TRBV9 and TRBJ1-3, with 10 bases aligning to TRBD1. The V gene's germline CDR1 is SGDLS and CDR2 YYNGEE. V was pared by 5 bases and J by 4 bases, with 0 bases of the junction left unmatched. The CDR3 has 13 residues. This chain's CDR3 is CASRGQGGNTIYF. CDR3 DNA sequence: TGTGCCAGCAGGGGACAGGGGGGAAACACCATATATTTT. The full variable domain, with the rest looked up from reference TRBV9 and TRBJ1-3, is DSGVTQTPKHLITATGQRVTLRCSPRSGDLSVYWYQQSLDQGLQFLIQYYNGEERAKGNILERFSAQQFPDLHSELNLSSLELGDSALYFCASRGQGGNTIYFGEGSWLTVV.

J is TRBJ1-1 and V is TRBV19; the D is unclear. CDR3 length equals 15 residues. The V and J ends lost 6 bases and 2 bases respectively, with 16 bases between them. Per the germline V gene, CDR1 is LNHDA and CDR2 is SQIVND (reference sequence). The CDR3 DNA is TGTGCCAGTAGCCTTAGCGGGCAGTTAAACACTGAAGCTTTCTTT. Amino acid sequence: CASSLSGQLNTEAFF.

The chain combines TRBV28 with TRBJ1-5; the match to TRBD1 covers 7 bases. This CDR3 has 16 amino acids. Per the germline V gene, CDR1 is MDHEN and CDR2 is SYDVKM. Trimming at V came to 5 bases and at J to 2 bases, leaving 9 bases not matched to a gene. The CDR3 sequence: CASSATGTEGNQPQHF. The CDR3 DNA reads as TGTGCCAGCAGTGCAACCGGGACAGAAGGCAATCAGCCCCAGCATTTT.

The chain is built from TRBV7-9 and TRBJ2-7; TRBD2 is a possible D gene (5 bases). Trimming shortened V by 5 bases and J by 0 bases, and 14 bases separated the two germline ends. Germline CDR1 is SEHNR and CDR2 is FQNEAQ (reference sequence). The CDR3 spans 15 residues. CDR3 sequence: CASSPGLKSSYEQYF. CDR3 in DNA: TGTGCCAGCAGCCCCGGACTCAAATCCTCCTACGAGCAGTACTTC. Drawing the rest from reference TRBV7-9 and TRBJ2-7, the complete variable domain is DTGVSQNPRHKITKRGQNVTFRCDPISEHNRLYWYRQTLGQGPEFLTYFQNEAQLEKSRLLSDRFSAERPKGSFSTLEIQRTEQGDSAMYLCASSPGLKSSYEQYFGPGTRLTVT.

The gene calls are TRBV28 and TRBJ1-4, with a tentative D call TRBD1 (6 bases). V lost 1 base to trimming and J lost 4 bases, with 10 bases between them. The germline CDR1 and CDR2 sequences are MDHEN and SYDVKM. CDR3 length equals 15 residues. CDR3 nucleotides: TGTGCCAGCAGTTTATTTCAGGGGAGTAATGAAAAACTGTTTTTT. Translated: CASSLFQGSNEKLFF. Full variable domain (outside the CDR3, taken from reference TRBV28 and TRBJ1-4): DVKVTQSSRYLVKRTGEKVFLECVQDMDHENMFWYRQDPGLGLRLIYFSYDVKMKEKGDIPEGYSVSREKKERFSLILESASTNQTSMYLCASSLFQGSNEKLFFGSGTQLSVL.